The 9 T cell receptor beta chains below all came from one sample that was sequenced in a study of blood T cell repertoires in COVID-19. The protocol was immunoSEQ multiplex PCR, while the TCRdb copy is restricted to in-frame clones and leaves out a portion. The top ten clones hold more than 3.5% of a sample with around 140,000 clones, less than 80% of them seen once. The sample taken for sequencing was peripheral blood. These receptors all stem from a woman at least 80 years old with active or convalescent COVID-19.

This clone came up once. The V call is TRBV9, the J call TRBJ2-3, with 12 bases that match TRBD1. There are 19 residues in the CDR3. The germline gives CDR1 SGDLS, CDR2 YYNGEE. The junction had 15 bases not matched to a gene; V was cut back by 4 bases and J by 3 bases. This chain's CDR3 is CASSPSGQGAYLRTDTQYF. The CDR3 DNA is TGTGCCAGCAGCCCCTCGGGACAGGGGGCCTACCTGAGGACAGATACGCAGTATTTT.

This chain joins TRBV14 and TRBJ2-7; the match to TRBD2 covers 8 bases. V shed 3 bases, J shed 5 bases, and the junction held 9 bases outside the gene matches. Germline V lookup: CDR1 SGHDN, CDR2 FVKESK. The CDR3 totals 15 residues. As DNA, the CDR3 is TGTGCCAGCAGCCATATAACGGTTAGCGGGGACGAGCAGTACTTC. It is translated as CASSHITVSGDEQYF.

The chain combines TRBV7-8 with TRBJ2-7, with TRBD1 matching over 7 bases. CDR1 is SGHVS and CDR2 is FQNEAQ in the germline V gene. J was trimmed by 0 bases and V by 5 bases; bases with no gene match: 7. This CDR3 region has 15 residues. The CDR3 region has the DNA TGTGCCAGCAGCCCTCGACAGGGTTCCTCCTACGAGCAGTACTTC. Encoded protein: CASSPRQGSSYEQYF.

This chain links TRBV5-6 with TRBJ2-1, with TRBD2 identical over 12 bases. Germline-derived CDR1 and CDR2 are SGHDT and YYEEEE. The V segment lost 4 bases and the J segment 3 bases; nucleotides outside the gene matches: 8. This CDR3 has 17 residues. CDR3 sequence: CASSRTTSGGFYNEQFF. The CDR3 bases are TGTGCCAGCAGCAGAACTACTAGCGGGGGGTTCTACAATGAGCAGTTCTTC. Supplemented by reference TRBV5-6 and TRBJ2-1, the full variable domain reads DAGVTQSPTHLIKTRGQQVTLRCSPKSGHDTVSWYQQALGQGPQFIFQYYEEEERQRGNFPDRFSGHQFPNYSSELNVNALLLGDSALYLCASSRTTSGGFYNEQFFGPGTRLTVL.

V gene TRBV7-9 combines with J gene TRBJ2-3, with TRBD2 matching 10 bases. The germline V gene has CDR1 SEHNR and CDR2 FQNEAQ (reference sequence). The CDR3 loop spans 16 amino acids. V lost 5 bases to trimming and J lost 2 bases; unmatched junction nucleotides: 7. The CDR3 protein is CASSPWTSGATDTQYF. The CDR3 region has the DNA TGTGCCAGCAGCCCCTGGACTAGCGGCGCCACAGATACGCAGTATTTT.

The V and J genes are TRBV19 and TRBJ1-2; possible D gene TRBD1, 6 bases. The CDR3 is 14 residues long. Trimming took 3 bases from V and 8 from J, leaving 16 bases between them. Germline CDR1 reads LNHDA; CDR2 reads SQIVND (reference sequence). The CDR3 DNA sequence: TGTGCCAGTAGTATCGGGAGGACAGCTGAGGGCTACACCTTC. Its translation: CASSIGRTAEGYTF.

Only one count was recorded for this clone. V gene TRBV19 combines with J gene TRBJ1-4, with D unresolved. The CDR3 consists of 14 residues. V lost 3 bases and J 10 bases, leaving 15 bases between the germline ends. Germline lookup yields CDR1 LNHDA and CDR2 SQIVND (reference sequence). The CDR3 region has the DNA TGTGCCAGTAGTATTAGTCGGGAGTCGGGAAAACTGTTTTTT. This translates into CASSISRESGKLFF.

On this clone: Other DNA sequences within the sample encode an identical CDR3. The rearrangement joins TRBV19 to TRBJ1-1; D gene uncertain. Germline lookup yields CDR1 LNHDA and CDR2 SQIVND (reference sequence). Trimming removed 6 bases from V and 0 bases from J, with 8 bases in between. The CDR3 is 13 amino acids. CDR3 nucleotides: TGTGCCAGTAGGAGGGAACTGAACACTGAAGCTTTCTTT. Translation gives CASRRELNTEAFF.

This chain joins TRBV5-1 and TRBJ1-1; no reliable D call. The CDR3 consists of 13 residues. Per germline, CDR1 SGHRS and CDR2 YFSETQ. Trimming removed 5 bases at V and 5 bases at J, with 13 bases between. The CDR3: CASSMSVRTEAFF. The CDR3 DNA sequence: TGCGCCAGCAGTATGTCCGTGCGGACTGAAGCTTTCTTT.